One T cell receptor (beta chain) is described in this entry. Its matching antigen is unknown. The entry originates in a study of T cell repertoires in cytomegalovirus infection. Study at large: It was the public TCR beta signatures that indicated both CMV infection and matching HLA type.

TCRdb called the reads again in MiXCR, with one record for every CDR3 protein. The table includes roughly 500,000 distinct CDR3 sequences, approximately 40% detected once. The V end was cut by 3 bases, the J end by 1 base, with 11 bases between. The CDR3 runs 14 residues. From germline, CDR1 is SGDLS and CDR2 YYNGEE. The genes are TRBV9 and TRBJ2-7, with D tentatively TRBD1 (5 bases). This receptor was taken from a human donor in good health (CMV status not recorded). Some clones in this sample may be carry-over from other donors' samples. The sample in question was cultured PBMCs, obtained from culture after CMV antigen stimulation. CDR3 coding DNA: TGTGCCAGCAGCGCCACAGGACAATCCTACGAGCAGTACTTC. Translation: CASSATGQSYEQYF.